A single T cell receptor beta chain is shown here with its context. The source of the sample is a study of spatial heterogeneity in lung cancer. TCRdb used MiXCR to reprocess the 5' RACE reads, holding one entry per CDR3 protein. This sample has 49,000 or so distinct CDR3 sequences; about 10% occur once, and the top ten carry 35% to 45%. Time point defined: sample taken at primary tumor resection. Unsorted samples of tumor, nontumor lung or frozen PBMC had their whole RNA sequenced. The input for sequencing was PBMCs, taken at surgery. The clonotype comes from a female donor with early-stage non-small cell lung cancer.

The CDR3 DNA sequence: TGTGCCAGCTCACCACCGGACAGATTGAGCTCTGGGGCCAACGTCCTGACTTTC. The encoded protein is CASSPPDRLSSGANVLTF. V usage is TRBV18 and J usage is TRBJ2-6; D is perhaps TRBD1 (6 bases). CDR3 length equals 18 residues. Trimming shortened V by 0 bases and J by 0 bases, and 12 bases separated the two germline ends. Germline V gene lookup returns CDR1 KGHSH and CDR2 LQKENI.